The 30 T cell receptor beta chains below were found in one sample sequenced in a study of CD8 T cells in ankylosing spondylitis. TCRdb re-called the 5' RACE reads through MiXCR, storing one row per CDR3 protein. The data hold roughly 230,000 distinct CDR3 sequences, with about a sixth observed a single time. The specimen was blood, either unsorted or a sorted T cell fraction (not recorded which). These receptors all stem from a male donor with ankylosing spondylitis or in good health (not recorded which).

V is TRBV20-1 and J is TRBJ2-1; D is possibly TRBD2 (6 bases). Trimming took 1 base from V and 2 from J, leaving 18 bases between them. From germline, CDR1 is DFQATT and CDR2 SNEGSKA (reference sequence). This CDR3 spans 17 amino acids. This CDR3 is CSARVVREWGTYNEQFF. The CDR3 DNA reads TGCAGTGCTAGAGTCGTTCGGGAGTGGGGGACCTACAATGAGCAGTTCTTC.

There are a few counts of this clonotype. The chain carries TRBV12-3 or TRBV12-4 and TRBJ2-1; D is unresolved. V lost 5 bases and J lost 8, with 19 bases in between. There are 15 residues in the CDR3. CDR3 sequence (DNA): TGTGCCAGCAGTCTGTATAGCATCGAGGTAGATGAGCAGTTCTTC. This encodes CASSLYSIEVDEQFF.

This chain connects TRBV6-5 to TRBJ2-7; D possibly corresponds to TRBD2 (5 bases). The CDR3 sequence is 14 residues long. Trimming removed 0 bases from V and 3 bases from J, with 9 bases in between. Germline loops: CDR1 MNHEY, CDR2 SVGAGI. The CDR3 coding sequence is TGTGCCAGCAGTTACTCGCGGGCTAACTACGAGCAGTACTTC. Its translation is CASSYSRANYEQYF.

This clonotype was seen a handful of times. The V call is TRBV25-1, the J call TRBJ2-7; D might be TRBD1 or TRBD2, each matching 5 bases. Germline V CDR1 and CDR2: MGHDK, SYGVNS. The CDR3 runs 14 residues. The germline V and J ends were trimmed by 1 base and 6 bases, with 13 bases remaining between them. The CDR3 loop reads CASSESWDGREQYF. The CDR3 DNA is TGTGCCAGCAGTGAATCCTGGGACGGTCGCGAGCAGTACTTC.

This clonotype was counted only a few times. Here the CDR3 DNA reads TGTGCCATCAGTGAGCGGGACAGGGGGCCCGAGCAGTACTTC. Translating gives CAISERDRGPEQYF. The chain joins TRBV10-3 to TRBJ2-7; TRBD1 matches at 12 bases. CDR1 and CDR2 (germline): ENHRY, SYGVKD. The CDR3 loop spans 14 amino acids. The trim removed 2 bases at V and 6 bases at J, leaving 2 bases unmatched.

The CDR3 nucleotides read TGTGCCAGCAGTTACAAGGGTTCCTCTGGAAACACCATATATTTT. It yields the protein CASSYKGSSGNTIYF. The V call is TRBV6-5, the J call TRBJ1-3; D ambiguous. This CDR3 region has 15 residues. CDR1 MNHEY and CDR2 SVGAGI come from the germline V gene. The V gene lost 2 bases and the J gene lost 0 bases, with 8 bases spanning the gap.

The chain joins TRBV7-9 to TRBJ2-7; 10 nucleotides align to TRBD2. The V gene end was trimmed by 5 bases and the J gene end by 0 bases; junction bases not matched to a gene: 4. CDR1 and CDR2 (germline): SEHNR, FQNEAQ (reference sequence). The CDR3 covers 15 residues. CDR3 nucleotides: TGTGCCAGCAGCCGGACTAGCGGACACTCCTACGAGCAGTACTTC. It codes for CASSRTSGHSYEQYF.

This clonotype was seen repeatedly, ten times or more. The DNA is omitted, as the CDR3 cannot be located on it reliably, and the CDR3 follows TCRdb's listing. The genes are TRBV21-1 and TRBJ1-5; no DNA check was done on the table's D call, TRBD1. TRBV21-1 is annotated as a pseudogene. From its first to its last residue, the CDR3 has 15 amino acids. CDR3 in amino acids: CASSKVGGGNQPQHF.

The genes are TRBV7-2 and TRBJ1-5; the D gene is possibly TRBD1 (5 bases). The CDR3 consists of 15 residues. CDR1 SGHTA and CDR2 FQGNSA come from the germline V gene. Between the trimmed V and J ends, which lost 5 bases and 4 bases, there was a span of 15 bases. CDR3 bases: TGTGCCAGCAGCCCTCATAAGGGGCTGAATCAGCCCCAGCATTTT. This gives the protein CASSPHKGLNQPQHF.

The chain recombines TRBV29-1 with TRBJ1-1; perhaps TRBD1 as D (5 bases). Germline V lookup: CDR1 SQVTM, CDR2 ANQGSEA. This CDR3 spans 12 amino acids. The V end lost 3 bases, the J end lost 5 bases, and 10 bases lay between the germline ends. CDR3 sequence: CSVERGLTEAFF. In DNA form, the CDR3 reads TGCAGCGTTGAGAGGGGATTAACTGAAGCTTTCTTT.

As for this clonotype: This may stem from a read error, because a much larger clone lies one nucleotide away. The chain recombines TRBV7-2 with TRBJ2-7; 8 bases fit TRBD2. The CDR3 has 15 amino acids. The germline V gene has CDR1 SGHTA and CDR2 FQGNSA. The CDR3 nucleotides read TGTGCCTGCAGCTTAGGGGTAGCGGGAAGCTACGAGCAGTACTTC. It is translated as CACSLGVAGSYEQYF.

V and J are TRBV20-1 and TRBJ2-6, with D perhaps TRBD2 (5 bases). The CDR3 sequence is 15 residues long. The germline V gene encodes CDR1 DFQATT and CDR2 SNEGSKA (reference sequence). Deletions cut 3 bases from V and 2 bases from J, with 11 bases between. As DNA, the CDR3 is TGCAGTGCTAGCGAGGGTAGCCCTGGGGCCAACGTCCTGACTTTC. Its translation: CSASEGSPGANVLTF.

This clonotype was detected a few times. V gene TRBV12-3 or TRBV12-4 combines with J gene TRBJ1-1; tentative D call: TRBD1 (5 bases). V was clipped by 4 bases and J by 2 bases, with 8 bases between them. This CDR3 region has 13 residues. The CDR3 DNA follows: TGTGCCAGCAGTTGGGGCGTTAACACTGAAGCTTTCTTT. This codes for CASSWGVNTEAFF.

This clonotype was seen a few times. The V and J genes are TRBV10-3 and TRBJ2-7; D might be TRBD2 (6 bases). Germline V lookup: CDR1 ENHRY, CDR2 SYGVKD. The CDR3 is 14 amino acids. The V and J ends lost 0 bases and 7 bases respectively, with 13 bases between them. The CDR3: CAISESSGRSEQYF. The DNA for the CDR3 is TGTGCCATCAGTGAGTCCTCGGGGAGGTCGGAGCAGTACTTC.

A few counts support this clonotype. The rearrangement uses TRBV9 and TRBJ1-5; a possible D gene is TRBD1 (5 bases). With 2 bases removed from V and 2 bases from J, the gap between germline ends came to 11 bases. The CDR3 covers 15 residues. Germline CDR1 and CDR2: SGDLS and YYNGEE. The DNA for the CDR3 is TGTGCCAGCAGCGTGGGGCTGGGCGGCAATCAGCCCCAGCATTTT. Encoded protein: CASSVGLGGNQPQHF.

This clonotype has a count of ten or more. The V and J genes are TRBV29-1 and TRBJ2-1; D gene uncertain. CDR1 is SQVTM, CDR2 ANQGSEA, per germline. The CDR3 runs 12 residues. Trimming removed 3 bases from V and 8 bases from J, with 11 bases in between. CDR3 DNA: TGCAGCGTTGAGGACCGGGCCGATGAGCAGTTCTTC. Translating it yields CSVEDRADEQFF.

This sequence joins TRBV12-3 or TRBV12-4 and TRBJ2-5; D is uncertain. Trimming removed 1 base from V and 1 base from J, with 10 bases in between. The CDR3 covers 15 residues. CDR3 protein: CASSLGVASQETQYF. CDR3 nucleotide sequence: TGTGCCAGCAGTTTAGGGGTGGCGAGCCAAGAGACCCAGTACTTC.

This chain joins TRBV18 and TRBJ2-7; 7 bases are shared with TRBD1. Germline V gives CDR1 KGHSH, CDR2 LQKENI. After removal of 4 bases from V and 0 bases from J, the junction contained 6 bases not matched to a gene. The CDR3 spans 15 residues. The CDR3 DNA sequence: TGTGCCAGCTCACTAAGGGACAGCCGCTCCTACGAGCAGTACTTC. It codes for CASSLRDSRSYEQYF.

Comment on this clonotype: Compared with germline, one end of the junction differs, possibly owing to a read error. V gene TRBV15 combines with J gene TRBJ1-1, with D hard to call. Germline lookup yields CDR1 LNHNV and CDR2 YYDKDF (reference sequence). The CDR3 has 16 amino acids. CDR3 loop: CAASTTTDPWNTEAFF. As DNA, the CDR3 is TGTGCCGCCAGCACAACGACGGACCCCTGGAACACTGAAGCTTTCTTT.

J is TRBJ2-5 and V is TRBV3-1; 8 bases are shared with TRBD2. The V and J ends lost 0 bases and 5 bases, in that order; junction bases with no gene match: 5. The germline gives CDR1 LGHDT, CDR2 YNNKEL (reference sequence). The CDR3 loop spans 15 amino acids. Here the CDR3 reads CASSQEEKRGETQYF. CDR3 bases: TGTGCCAGCAGCCAAGAAGAGAAGCGGGGGGAGACCCAGTACTTC.

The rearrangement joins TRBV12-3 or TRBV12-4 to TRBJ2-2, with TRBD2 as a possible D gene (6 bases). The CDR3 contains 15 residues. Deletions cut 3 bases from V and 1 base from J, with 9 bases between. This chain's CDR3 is CASSLEGGNTGELFF. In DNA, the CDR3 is TGTGCCAGCAGTTTGGAGGGCGGGAACACCGGGGAGCTGTTTTTT.

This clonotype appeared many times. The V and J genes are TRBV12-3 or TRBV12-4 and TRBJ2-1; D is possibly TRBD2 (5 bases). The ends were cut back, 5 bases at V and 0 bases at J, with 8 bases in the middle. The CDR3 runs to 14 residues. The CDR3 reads CASSISDSYNEQFF. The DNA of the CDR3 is TGTGCCAGCAGTATTAGCGACTCCTACAATGAGCAGTTCTTC.

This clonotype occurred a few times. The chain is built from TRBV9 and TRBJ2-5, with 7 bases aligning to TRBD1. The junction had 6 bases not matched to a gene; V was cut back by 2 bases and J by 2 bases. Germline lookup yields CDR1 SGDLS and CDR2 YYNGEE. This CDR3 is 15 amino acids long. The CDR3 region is CASSVETGVQETQYF. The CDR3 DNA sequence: TGTGCCAGCAGCGTGGAAACAGGGGTGCAAGAGACCCAGTACTTC. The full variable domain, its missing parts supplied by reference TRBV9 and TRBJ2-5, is DSGVTQTPKHLITATGQRVTLRCSPRSGDLSVYWYQQSLDQGLQFLIQYYNGEERAKGNILERFSAQQFPDLHSELNLSSLELGDSALYFCASSVETGVQETQYFGPGTRLLVL.

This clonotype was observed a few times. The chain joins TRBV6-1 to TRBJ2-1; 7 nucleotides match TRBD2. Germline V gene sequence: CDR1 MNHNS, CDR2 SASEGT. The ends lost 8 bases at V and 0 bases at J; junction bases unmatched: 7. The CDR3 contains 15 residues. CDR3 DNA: TGTGCCAGCCAGAGCATAGCGGGCTCCTACAATGAGCAGTTCTTC. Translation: CASQSIAGSYNEQFF.

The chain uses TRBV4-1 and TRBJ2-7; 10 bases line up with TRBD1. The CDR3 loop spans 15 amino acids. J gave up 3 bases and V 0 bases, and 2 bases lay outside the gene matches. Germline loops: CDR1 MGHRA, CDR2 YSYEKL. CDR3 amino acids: CASSQDRDRGYEQYF. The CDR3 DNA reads TGCGCCAGCAGCCAAGATCGGGACAGGGGCTACGAGCAGTACTTC.

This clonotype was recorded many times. CDR3 in DNA: TGTGCCAGCAGCCCATTCGACTCGATAACCTACAATGAGCAGTTCTTC. Its translation is CASSPFDSITYNEQFF. This chain joins TRBV7-2 and TRBJ2-1; D is unresolved. The V gene lost 5 bases and the J gene lost 2 bases, with 16 bases spanning the gap. Per the germline V gene, CDR1 is SGHTA and CDR2 is FQGNSA. The CDR3 covers 16 residues. The complete variable domain, with remaining parts taken from reference TRBV7-2 and TRBJ2-1, reads GAGVSQSPSNKVTEKGKDVELRCDPISGHTALYWYRQSLGQGLEFLIYFQGNSAPDKSGLPSDRFSAERTGGSVSTLTIQRTQQEDSAVYLCASSPFDSITYNEQFFGPGTRLTVL.

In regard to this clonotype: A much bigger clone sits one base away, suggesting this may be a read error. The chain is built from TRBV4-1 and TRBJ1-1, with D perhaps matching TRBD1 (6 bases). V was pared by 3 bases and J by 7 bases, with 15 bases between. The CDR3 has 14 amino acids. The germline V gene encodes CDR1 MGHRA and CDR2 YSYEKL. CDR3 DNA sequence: TGCGCCAGCAGCCAGTTGACAGGAAGCAATGAAGCTTTCTTT. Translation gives CASSQLTGSNEAFF.

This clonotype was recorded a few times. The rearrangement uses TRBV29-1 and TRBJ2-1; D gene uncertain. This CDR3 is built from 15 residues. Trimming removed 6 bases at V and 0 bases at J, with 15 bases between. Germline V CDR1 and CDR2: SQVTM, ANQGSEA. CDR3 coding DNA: TGCAGCGTATTAGATTACGTGAGCTCCTACAATGAGCAGTTCTTC. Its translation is CSVLDYVSSYNEQFF.

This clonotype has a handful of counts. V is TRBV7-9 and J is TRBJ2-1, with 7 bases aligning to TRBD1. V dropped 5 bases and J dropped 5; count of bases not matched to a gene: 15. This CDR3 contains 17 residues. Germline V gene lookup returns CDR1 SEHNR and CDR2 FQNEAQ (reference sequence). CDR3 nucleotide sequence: TGTGCCAGCAGCACCCAAAAGGGGGCCCTCTTGGACAATGAGCAGTTCTTC. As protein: CASSTQKGALLDNEQFF. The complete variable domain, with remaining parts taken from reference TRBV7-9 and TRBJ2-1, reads DTGVSQNPRHKITKRGQNVTFRCDPISEHNRLYWYRQTLGQGPEFLTYFQNEAQLEKSRLLSDRFSAERPKGSFSTLEIQRTEQGDSAMYLCASSTQKGALLDNEQFFGPGTRLTVL.

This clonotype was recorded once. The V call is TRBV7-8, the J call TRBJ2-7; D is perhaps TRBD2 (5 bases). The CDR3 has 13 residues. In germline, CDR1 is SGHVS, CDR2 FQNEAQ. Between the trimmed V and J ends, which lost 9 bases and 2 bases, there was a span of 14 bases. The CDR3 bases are TGTGCCAGGGGCCCCGGACTGCCCTACGAGCAGTACTTC. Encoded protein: CARGPGLPYEQYF.